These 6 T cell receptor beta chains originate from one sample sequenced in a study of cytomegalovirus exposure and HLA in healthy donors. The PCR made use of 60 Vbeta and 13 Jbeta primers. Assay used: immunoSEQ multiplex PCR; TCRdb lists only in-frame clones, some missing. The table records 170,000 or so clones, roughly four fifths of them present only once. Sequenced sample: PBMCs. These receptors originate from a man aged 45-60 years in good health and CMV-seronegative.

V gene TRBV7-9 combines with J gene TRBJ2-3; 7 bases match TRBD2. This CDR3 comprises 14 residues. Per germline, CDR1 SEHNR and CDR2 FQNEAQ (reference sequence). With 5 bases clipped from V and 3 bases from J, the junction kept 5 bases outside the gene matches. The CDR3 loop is CASSPRGVTDTQYF. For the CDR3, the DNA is TGTGCCAGCAGCCCCCGGGGGGTGACAGATACGCAGTATTTT.

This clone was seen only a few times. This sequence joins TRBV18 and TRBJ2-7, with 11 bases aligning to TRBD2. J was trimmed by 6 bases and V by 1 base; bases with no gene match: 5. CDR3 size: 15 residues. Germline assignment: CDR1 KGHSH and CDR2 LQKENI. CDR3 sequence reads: CASSPRFTSGSEQYF. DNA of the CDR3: TGTGCCAGCTCACCACGGTTTACTAGCGGGAGCGAGCAGTACTTC. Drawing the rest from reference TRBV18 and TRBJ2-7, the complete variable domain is NAGVMQNPRHLVRRRGQEARLRCSPMKGHSHVYWYRQLPEEGLKFMVYLQKENIIDESGMPKERFSAEFPKEGPSILRIQQVVRGDSAAYFCASSPRFTSGSEQYFGPGTRLTVT.

This chain's CDR3 is CASSDLQGRLKSSNSPLHF. For the CDR3, the DNA is TGTGCCAGCAGTGATTTACAGGGGCGGCTTAAGTCAAGTAATTCACCCCTCCACTTT. The chain uses TRBV6-1 and TRBJ1-6, with 7 bases lining up with TRBD1. The length of the CDR3 is 19 residues. V shed 3 bases and J 6 bases; nucleotides not matched to a gene: 17. From germline, CDR1 is MNHNS and CDR2 SASEGT.

The CDR3 DNA sequence: TGTGCCAGCAGCGTAAACTCCCGGAACACCGGGGAGCTGTTTTTT. Residues: CASSVNSRNTGELFF. This chain uses TRBV9 with TRBJ2-2; D remains unclear. The germline V gene encodes CDR1 SGDLS and CDR2 YYNGEE. Trimming pared 1 base from V and 1 base from J, leaving 8 bases between. CDR3 length: 15 amino acids. The variable domain in full, with the rest retrieved from reference TRBV9 and TRBJ2-2, is DSGVTQTPKHLITATGQRVTLRCSPRSGDLSVYWYQQSLDQGLQFLIQYYNGEERAKGNILERFSAQQFPDLHSELNLSSLELGDSALYFCASSVNSRNTGELFFGEGSRLTVL.

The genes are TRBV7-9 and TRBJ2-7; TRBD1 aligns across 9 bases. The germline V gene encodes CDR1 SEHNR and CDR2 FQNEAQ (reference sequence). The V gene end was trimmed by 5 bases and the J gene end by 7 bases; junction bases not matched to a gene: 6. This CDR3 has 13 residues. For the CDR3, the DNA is TGTGCCAGCAGCCCGGGACAGGGACGAGAGCAGTACTTC. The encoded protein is CASSPGQGREQYF.

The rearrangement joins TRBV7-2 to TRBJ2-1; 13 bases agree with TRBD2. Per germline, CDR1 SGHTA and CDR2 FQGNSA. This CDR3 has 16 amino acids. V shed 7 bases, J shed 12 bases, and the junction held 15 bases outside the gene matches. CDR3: CASTKRRTSGGLGQFF. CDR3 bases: TGTGCCAGCACAAAGAGGAGGACTAGCGGGGGATTGGGGCAGTTCTTC.